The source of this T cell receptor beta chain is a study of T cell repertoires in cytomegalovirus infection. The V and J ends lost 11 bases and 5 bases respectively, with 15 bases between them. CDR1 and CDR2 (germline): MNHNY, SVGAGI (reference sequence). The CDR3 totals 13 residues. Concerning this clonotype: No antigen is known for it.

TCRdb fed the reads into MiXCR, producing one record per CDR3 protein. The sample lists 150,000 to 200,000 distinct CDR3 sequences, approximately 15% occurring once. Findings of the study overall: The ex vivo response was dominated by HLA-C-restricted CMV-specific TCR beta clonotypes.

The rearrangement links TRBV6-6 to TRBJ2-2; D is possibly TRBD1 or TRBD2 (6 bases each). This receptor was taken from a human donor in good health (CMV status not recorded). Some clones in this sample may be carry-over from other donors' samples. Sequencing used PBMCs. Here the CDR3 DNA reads TGTGCCGGACTACAGGGTCTGACCGGGGAGCTGTTTTTT. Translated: CAGLQGLTGELFF.